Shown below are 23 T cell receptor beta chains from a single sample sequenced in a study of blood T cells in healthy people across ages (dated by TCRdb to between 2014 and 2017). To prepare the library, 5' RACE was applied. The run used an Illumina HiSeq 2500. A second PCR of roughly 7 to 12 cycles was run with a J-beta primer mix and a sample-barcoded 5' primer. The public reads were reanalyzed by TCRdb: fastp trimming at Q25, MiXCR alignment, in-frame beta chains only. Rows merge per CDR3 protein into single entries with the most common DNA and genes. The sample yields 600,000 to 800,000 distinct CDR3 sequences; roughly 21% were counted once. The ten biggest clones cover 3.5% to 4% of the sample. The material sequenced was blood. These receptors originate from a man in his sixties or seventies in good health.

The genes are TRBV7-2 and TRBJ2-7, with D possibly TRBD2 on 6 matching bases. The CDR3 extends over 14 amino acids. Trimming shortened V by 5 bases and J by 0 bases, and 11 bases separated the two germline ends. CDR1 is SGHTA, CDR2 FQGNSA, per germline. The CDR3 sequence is CASSKRATSYEQYF. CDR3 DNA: TGTGCCAGCAGCAAGCGGGCTACCTCCTACGAGCAGTACTTC.

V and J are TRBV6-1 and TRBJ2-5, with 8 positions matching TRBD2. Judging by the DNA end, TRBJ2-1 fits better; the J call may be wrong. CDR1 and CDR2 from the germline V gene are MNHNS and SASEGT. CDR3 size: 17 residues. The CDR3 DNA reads TGTGCCAGCAGCCACACACCGGGACTAGGAGGGTACAATGAGCAGTTCTTC. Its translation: CASSHTPGLGGYNEQFF.

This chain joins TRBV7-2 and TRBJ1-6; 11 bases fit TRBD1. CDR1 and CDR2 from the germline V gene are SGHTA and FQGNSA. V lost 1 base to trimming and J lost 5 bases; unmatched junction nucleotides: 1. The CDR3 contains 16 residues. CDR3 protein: CASSLVGQGDNSPLHF. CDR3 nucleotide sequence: TGTGCCAGCAGCTTAGTGGGACAGGGGGATAATTCACCCCTCCACTTT. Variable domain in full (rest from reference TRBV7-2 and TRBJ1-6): GAGVSQSPSNKVTEKGKDVELRCDPISGHTALYWYRQSLGQGLEFLIYFQGNSAPDKSGLPSDRFSAERTGGSVSTLTIQRTQQEDSAVYLCASSLVGQGDNSPLHFGNGTRLTVT.

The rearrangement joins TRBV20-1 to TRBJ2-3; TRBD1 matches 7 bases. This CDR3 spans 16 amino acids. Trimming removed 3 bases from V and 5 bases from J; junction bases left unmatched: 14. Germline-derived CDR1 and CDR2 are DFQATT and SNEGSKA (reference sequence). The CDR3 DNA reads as TGCAGTGCTAGGGATAAACAGGGGTGGTACGAAGATACGCAGTATTTT. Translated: CSARDKQGWYEDTQYF.

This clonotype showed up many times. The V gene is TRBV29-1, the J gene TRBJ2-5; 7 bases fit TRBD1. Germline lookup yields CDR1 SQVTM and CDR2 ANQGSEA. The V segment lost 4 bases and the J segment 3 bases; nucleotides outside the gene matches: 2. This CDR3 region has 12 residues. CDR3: CSVAQGEETQYF. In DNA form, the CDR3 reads TGCAGCGTTGCCCAGGGGGAAGAGACCCAGTACTTC.

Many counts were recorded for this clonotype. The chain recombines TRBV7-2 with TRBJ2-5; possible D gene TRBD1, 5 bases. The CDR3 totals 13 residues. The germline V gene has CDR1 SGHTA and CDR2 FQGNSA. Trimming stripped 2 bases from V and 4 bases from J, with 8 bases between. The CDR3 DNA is TGTGCCAGCAGCTTACCAGGGTCAGAGACCCAGTACTTC. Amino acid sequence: CASSLPGSETQYF.

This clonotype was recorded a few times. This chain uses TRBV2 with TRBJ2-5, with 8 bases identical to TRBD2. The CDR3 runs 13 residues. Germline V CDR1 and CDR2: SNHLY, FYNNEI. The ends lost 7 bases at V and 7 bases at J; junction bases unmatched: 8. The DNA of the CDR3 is TGTGCCAGCACCCGGGAGGGCCATGGGACCCAGTACTTC. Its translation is CASTREGHGTQYF.

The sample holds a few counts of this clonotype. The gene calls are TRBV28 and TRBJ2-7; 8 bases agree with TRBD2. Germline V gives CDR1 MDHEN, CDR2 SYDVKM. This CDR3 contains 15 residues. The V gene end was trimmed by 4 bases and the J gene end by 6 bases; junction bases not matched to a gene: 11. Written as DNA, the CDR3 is TGTGCCAGCAGTTCCAAGCGGGAGCGCGCCCCCGAGCAGTACTTC. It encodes CASSSKRERAPEQYF.

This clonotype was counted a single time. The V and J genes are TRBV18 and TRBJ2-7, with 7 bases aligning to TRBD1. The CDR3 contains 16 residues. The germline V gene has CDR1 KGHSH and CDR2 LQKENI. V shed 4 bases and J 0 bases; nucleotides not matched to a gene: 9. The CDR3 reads CASSRSGTEVSYEQYF. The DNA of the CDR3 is TGTGCCAGCTCACGATCCGGGACAGAAGTCTCCTACGAGCAGTACTTC.

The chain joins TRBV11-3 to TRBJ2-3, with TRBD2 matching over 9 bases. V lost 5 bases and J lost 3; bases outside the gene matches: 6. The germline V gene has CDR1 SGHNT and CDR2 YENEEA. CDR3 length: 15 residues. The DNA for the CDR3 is TGTGCCAGCAGCCCCCAAGCGGGAGGAACAGATACGCAGTATTTT. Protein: CASSPQAGGTDTQYF.

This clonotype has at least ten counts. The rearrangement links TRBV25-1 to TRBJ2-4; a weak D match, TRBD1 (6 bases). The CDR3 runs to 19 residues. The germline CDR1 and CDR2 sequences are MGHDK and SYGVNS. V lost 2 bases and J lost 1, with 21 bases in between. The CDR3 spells CASSEDARNRAEAKNIQYF. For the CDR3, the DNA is TGTGCCAGCAGTGAAGATGCAAGGAACAGGGCAGAGGCCAAAAACATTCAGTACTTC.

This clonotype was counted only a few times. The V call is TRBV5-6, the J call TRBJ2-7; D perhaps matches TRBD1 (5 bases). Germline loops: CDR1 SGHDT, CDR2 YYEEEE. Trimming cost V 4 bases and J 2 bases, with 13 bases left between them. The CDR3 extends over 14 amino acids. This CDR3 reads CASSARGRTYEQYF. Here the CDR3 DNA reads TGTGCCAGCAGCGCTAGGGGAAGGACCTACGAGCAGTACTTC.

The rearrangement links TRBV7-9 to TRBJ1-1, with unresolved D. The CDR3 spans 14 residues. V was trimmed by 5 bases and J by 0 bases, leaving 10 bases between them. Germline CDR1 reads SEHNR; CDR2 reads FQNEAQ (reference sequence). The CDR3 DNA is TGTGCCAGCAGCCCCGTTGGCCTGAACACTGAAGCTTTCTTT. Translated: CASSPVGLNTEAFF.

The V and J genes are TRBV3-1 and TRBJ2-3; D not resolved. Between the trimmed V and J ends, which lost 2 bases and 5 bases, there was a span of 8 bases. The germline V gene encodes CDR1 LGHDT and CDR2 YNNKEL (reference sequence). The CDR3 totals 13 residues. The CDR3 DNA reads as TGTGCCAGCAGCCAATTCTTGGGAGATACGCAGTATTTT. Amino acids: CASSQFLGDTQYF.

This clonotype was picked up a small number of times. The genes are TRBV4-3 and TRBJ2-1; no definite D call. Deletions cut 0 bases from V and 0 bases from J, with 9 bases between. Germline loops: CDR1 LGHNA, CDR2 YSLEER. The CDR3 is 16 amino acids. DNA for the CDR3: TGCGCCAGCAGCCAAGATTTCCTGAGCTCCTACAATGAGCAGTTCTTC. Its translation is CASSQDFLSSYNEQFF.

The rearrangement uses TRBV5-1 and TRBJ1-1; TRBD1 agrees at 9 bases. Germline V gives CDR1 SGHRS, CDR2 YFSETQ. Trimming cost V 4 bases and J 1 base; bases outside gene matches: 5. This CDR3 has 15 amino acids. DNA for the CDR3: TGCGCCAGCAGCACCGGGACAGGGACGAACACTGAAGCTTTCTTT. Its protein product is CASSTGTGTNTEAFF.

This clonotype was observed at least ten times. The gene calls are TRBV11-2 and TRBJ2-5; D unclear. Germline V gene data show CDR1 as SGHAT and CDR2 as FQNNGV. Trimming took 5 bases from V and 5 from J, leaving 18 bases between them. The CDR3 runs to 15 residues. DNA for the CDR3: TGTGCCAGCAGCCCCGGTGCACCAGGATTTGAGACCCAGTACTTC. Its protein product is CASSPGAPGFETQYF.

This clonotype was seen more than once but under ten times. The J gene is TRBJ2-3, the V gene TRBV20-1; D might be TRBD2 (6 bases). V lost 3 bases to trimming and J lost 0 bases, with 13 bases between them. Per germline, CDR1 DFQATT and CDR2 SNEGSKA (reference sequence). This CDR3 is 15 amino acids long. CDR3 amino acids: CSASGAGASTDTQYF. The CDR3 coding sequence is TGCAGTGCTAGTGGAGCGGGCGCTAGCACAGATACGCAGTATTTT.

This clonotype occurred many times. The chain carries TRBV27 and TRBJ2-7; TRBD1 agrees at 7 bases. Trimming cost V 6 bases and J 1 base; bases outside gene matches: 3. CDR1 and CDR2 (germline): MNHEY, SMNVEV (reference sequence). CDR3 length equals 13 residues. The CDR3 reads CASRRQGSYEQYF. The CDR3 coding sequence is TGTGCCAGCAGACGACAGGGATCCTACGAGCAGTACTTC.

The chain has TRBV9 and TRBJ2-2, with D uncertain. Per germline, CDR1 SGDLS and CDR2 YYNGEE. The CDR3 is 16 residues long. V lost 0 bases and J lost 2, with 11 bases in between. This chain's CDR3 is CASSVEGGENTGELFF. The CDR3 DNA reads TGTGCCAGCAGCGTAGAGGGCGGAGAAAACACCGGGGAGCTGTTTTTT.

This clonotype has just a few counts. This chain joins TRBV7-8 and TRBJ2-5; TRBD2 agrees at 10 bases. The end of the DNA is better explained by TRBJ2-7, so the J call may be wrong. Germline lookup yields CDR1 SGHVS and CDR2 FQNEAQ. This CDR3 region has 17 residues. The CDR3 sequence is CARGPNASGSESYEQYF. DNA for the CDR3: TGTGCCAGGGGGCCTAATGCTAGCGGGAGCGAATCCTACGAGCAGTACTTC.

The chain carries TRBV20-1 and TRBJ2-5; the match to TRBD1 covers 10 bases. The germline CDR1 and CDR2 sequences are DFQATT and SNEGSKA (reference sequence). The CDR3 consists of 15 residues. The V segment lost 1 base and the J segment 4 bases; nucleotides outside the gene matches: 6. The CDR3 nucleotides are TGCAGTGCTAGAGGAGGGGACAGGGGTCCAGAGACCCAGTACTTC. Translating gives CSARGGDRGPETQYF.

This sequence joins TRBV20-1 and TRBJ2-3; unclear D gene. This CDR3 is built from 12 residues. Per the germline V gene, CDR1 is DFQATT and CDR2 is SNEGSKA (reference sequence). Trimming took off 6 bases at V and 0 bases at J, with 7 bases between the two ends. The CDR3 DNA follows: TGCAGTGCACGGGCTAGCACAGATACGCAGTATTTT. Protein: CSARASTDTQYF.